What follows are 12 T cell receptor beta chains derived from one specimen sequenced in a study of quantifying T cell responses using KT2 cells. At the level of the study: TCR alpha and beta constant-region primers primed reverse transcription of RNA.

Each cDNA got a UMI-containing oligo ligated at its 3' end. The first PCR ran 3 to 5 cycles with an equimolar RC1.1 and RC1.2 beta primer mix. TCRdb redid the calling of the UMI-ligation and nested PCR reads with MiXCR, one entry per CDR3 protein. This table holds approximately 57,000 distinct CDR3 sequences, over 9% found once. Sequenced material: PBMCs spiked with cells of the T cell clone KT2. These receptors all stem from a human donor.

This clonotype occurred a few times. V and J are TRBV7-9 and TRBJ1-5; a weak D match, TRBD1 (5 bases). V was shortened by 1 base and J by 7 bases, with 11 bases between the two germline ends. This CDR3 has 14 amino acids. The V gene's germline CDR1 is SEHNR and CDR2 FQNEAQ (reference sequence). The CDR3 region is CASSLGGGGQPQHF. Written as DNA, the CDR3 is TGTGCCAGCAGCTTAGGCGGGGGAGGGCAGCCCCAGCATTTT.

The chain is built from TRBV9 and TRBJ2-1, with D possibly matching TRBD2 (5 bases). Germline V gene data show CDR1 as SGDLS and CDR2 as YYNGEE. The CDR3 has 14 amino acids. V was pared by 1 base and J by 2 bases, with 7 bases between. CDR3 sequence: CASSVSGTYNEQFF. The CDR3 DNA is TGTGCCAGCAGCGTATCGGGGACCTACAATGAGCAGTTCTTC.

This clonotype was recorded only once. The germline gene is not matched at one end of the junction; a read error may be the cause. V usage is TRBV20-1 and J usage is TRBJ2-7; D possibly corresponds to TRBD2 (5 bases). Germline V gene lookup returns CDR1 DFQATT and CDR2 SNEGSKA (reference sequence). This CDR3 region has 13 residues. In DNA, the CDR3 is TGCAGTGCTCGAGAACTAGATTCCTACGAGCAGTACTTC. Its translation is CSARELDSYEQYF.

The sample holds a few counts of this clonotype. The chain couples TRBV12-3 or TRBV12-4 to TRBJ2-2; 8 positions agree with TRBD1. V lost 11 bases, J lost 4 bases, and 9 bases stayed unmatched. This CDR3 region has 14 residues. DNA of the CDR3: TGTGCCGTAAGAGGGACAGGAGTCACCGGGGAGCTGTTTTTT. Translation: CAVRGTGVTGELFF.

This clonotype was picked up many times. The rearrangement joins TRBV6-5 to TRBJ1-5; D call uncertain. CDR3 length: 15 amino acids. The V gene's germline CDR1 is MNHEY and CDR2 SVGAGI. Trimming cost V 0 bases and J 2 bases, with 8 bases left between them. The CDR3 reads CASSYSIGGNQPQHF. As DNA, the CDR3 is TGTGCCAGCAGTTACTCGATTGGGGGCAATCAGCCCCAGCATTTT.

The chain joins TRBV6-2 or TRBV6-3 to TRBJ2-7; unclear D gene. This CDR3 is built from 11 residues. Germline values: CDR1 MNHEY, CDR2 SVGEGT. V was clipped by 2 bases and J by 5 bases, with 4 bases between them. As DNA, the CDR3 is TGTGCCAGCAGTTACCCCGACGAGCAGTACTTC. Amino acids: CASSYPDEQYF.

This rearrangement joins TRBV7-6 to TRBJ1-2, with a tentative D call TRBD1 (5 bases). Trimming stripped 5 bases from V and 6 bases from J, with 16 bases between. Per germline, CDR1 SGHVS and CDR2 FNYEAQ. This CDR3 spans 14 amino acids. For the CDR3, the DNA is TGTGCCAGCAGCCCCGGGTCGACAGCGGATGGCTACACCTTC. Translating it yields CASSPGSTADGYTF.

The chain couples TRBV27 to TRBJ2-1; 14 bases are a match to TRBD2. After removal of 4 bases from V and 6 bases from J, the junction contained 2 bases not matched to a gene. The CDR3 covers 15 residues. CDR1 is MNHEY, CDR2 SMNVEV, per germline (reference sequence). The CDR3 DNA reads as TGTGCCAGCAGTTGGACTAGCGGGAGGACCAATGAGCAGTTCTTC. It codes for CASSWTSGRTNEQFF.

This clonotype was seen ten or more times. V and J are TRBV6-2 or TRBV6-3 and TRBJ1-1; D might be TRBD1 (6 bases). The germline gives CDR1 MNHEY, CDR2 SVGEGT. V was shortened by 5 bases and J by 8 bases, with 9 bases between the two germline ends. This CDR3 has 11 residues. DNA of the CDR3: TGTGCCAGCAGTCTCGACAGGGAAGCTTTCTTT. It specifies CASSLDREAFF.

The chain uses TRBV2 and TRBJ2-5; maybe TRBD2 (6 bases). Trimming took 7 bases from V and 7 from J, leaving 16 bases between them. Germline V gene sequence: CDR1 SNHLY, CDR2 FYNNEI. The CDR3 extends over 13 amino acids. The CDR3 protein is CASKGRRAATQYF. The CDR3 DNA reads TGTGCCAGCAAAGGCAGGAGGGCCGCGACCCAGTACTTC.

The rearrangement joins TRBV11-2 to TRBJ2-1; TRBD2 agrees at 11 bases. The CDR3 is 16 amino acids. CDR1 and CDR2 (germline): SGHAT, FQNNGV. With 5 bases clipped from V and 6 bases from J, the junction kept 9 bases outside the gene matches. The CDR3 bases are TGTGCCAGCAGCCTTAGTCCGCTAGCGGGAGGCAATGAGCAGTTCTTC. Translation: CASSLSPLAGGNEQFF.

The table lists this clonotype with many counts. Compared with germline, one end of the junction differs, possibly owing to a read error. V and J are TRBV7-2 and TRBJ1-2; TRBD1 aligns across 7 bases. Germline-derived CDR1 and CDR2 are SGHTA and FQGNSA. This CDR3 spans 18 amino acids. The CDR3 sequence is CASSISLSGTANNHGYTF. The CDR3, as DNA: TGTGCCAGCAGCATCTCCCTGTCCGGGACAGCCAATAACCATGGCTACACCTTC.